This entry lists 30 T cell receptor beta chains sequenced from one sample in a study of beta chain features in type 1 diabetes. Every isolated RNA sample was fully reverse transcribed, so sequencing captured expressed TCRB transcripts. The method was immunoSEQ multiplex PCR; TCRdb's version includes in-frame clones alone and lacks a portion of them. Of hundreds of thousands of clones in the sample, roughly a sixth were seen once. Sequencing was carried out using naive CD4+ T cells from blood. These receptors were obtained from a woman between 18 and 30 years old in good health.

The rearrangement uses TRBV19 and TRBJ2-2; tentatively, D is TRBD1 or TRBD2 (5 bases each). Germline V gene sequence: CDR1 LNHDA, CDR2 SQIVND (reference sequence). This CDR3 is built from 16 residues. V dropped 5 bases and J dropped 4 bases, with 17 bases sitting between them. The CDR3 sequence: CASSPGGRAGTGELFF. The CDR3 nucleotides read TGTGCCAGTAGTCCCGGAGGCAGGGCAGGCACCGGGGAGCTGTTTTTT.

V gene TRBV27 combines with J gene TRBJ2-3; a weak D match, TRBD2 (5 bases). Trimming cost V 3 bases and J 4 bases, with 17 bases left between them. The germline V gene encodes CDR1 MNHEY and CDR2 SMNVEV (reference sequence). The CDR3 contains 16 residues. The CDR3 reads CASSFQPGVGADTQYF. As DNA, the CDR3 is TGTGCCAGCAGTTTCCAGCCCGGGGTTGGGGCAGATACGCAGTATTTT.

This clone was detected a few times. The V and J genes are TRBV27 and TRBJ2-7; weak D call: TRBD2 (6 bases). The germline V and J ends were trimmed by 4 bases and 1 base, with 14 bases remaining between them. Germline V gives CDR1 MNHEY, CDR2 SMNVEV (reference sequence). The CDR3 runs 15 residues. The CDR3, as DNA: TGTGCCAGCAGTTCCCTCGGGACTGGATCCTACGAGCAGTACTTC. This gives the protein CASSSLGTGSYEQYF.

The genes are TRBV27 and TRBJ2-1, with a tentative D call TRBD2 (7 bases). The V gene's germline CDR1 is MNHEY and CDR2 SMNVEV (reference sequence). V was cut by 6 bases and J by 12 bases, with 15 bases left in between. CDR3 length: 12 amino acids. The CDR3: CASSPRGGRQFF. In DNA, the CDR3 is TGTGCCAGCAGCCCTAGGGGGGGAAGGCAGTTCTTC.

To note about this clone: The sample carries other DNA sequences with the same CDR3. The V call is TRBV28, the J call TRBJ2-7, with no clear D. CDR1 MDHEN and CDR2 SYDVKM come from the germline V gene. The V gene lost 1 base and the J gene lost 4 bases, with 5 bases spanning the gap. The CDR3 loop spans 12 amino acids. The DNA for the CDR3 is TGTGCCAGCAGTTTATTGGGTTACGAGCAGTACTTC. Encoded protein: CASSLLGYEQYF.

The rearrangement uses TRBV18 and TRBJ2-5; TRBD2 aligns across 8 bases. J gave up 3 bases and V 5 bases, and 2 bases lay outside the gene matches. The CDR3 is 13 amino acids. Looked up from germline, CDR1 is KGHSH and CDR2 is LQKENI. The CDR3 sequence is CASSNGGEETQYF. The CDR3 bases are TGTGCCAGCTCAAACGGGGGGGAAGAGACCCAGTACTTC.

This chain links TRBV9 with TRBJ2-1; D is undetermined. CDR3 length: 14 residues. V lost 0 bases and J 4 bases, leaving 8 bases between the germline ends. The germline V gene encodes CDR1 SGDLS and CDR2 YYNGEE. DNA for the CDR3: TGTGCCAGCAGCGTAGGTGACAAATACAATGAGCAGTTCTTC. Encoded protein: CASSVGDKYNEQFF.

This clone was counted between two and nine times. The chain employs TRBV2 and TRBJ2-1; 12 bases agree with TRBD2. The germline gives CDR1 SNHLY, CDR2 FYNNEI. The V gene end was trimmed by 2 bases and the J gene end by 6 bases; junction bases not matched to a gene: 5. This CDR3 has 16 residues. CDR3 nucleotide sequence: TGTGCCAGCAGTGAAAACGGACTAGCGGGAATCAATGAGCAGTTCTTC. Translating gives CASSENGLAGINEQFF. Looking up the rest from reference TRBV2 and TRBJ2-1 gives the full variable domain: EPEVTQTPSHQVTQMGQEVILRCVPISNHLYFYWYRQILGQKVEFLVSFYNNEISEKSEIFDDQFSVERPDGSNFTLKIRSTKLEDSAMYFCASSENGLAGINEQFFGPGTRLTVL.

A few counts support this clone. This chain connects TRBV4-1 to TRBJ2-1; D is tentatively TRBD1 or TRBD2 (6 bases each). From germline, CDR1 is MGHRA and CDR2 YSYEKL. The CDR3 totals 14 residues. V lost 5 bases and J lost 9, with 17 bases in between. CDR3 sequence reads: CASSGWGAGGEQFF. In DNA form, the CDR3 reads TGCGCCAGCAGCGGCTGGGGGGCCGGAGGTGAGCAGTTCTTC.

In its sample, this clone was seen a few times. Written as DNA, the CDR3 is TGTGCCAGCAGCCAAGATTCCGTACTAGCGGGAGCCGCCTACGAGCAGTACTTC. This codes for CASSQDSVLAGAAYEQYF. V gene TRBV4-2 combines with J gene TRBJ2-7, with 11 positions matching TRBD2. The J segment lost 2 bases and the V segment lost 0 bases, leaving 9 bases of the junction unmatched. The CDR3 consists of 18 residues. Germline CDR1 and CDR2: LGHNA and YNFKEQ.

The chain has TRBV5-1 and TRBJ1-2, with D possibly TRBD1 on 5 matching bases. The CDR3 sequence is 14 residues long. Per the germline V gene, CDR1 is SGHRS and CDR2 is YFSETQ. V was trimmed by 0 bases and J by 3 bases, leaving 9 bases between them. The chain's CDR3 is CASSLASRDYGYTF. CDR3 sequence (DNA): TGCGCCAGCAGCTTGGCCTCCAGGGACTATGGCTACACCTTC.

The CDR3 DNA is TGTGCCAGCAGTTACTCAACCGGGACAGGACAGGAAAAACTGTTTTTT. It is translated as CASSYSTGTGQEKLFF. The rearrangement joins TRBV6-5 to TRBJ1-4, with TRBD1 identical over 8 bases. Germline V lookup: CDR1 MNHEY, CDR2 SVGAGI. V gave up 0 bases and J gave up 8 bases; unmatched junction bases: 8. The CDR3 is 16 amino acids.

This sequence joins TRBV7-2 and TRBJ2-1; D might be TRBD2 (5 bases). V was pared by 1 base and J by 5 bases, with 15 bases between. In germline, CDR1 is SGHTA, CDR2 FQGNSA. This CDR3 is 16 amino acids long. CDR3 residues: CASSLVRGRGNNEQFF. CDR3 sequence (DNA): TGTGCCAGCAGCTTAGTCCGAGGGAGAGGGAACAATGAGCAGTTCTTC.

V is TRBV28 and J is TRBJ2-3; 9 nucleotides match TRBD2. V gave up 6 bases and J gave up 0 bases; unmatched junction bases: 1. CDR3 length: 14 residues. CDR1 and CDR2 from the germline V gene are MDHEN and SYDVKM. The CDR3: CASSTSGSTDTQYF. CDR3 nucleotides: TGTGCCAGCAGCACTAGCGGGAGCACAGATACGCAGTATTTT.

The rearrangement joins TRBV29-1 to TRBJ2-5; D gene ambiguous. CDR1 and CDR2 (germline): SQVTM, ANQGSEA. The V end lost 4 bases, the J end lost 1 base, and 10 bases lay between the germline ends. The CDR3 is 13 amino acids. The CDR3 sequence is CSVVGRTQETQYF. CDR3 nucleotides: TGCAGCGTTGTCGGTAGGACCCAAGAGACCCAGTACTTC.

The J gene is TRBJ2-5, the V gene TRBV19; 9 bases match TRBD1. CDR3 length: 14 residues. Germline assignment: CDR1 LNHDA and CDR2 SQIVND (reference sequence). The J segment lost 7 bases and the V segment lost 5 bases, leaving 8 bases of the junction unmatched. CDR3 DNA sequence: TGTGCCAGTAGTTATTCGACAGGGGGGCGGACCCAGTACTTC. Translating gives CASSYSTGGRTQYF.

The CDR3 protein is CASSGDKFIYGYTF. DNA of the CDR3: TGTGCCAGCAGCGGGGACAAGTTTATTTATGGCTACACCTTC. The chain is built from TRBV5-6 and TRBJ1-2; D might be TRBD1 (6 bases). Germline CDR1 and CDR2: SGHDT and YYEEEE. Trimming took 4 bases from V and 5 from J, leaving 15 bases between them. This CDR3 region has 14 residues. The full variable domain, in which reference TRBV5-6 and TRBJ1-2 provide the parts outside the CDR3, is DAGVTQSPTHLIKTRGQQVTLRCSPKSGHDTVSWYQQALGQGPQFIFQYYEEEERQRGNFPDRFSGHQFPNYSSELNVNALLLGDSALYLCASSGDKFIYGYTFGSGTRLTVV.

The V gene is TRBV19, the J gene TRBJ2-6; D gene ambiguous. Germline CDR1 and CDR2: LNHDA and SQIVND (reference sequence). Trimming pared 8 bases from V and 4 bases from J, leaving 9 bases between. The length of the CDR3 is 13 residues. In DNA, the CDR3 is TGTGCCAGTGGCGAGCTCGGGGCCAACGTCCTGACTTTC. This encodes CASGELGANVLTF. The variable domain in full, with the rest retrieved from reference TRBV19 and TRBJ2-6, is DGGITQSPKYLFRKEGQNVTLSCEQNLNHDAMYWYRQDPGQGLRLIYYSQIVNDFQKGDIAEGYSVSREKKESFPLTVTSAQKNPTAFYLCASGELGANVLTFGAGSRLTVL.

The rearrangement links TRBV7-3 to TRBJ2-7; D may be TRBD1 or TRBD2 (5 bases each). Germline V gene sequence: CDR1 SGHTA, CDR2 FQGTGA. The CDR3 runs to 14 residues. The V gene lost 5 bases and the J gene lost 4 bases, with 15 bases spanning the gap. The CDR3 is CASSPNTEGYEQYF. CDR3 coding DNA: TGTGCCAGCAGCCCAAATACCGAGGGGTACGAGCAGTACTTC.

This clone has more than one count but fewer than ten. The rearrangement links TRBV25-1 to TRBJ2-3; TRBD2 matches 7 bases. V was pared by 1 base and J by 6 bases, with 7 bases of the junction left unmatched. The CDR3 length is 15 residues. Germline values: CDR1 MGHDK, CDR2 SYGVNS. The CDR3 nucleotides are TGTGCCAGCAGTGAATTCTGGGGGGGTGAGGATACGCAGTATTTT. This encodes CASSEFWGGEDTQYF.

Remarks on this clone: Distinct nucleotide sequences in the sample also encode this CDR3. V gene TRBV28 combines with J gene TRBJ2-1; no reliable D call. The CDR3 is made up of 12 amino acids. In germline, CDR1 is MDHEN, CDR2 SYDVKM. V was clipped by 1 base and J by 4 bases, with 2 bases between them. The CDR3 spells CASSLSYNEQFF. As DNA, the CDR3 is TGTGCCAGCAGTTTATCTTACAATGAGCAGTTCTTC.

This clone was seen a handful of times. For the CDR3, the DNA is TGTGCCAGCAGCGTAGGAGGTACTAGCGGGAGTCCCCAGCAGTTCTTC. This encodes CASSVGGTSGSPQQFF. This rearrangement joins TRBV9 to TRBJ2-1, with 11 bases fitting TRBD2. Trimming cost V 0 bases and J 11 bases; bases outside gene matches: 10. Germline CDR1 reads SGDLS; CDR2 reads YYNGEE. The CDR3 extends over 16 amino acids.

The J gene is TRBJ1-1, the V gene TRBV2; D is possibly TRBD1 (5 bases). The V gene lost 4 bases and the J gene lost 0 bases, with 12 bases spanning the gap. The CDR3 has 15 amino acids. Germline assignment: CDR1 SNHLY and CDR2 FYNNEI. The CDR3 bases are TGTGCCAGCAGTGGGGGCGGCTCAATGAACACTGAAGCTTTCTTT. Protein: CASSGGGSMNTEAFF.

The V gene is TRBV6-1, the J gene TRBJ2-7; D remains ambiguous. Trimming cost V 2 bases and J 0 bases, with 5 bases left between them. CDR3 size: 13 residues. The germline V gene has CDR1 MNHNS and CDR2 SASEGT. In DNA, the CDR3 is TGTGCCAGCAGTGAAAATCCCTCCTACGAGCAGTACTTC. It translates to CASSENPSYEQYF.

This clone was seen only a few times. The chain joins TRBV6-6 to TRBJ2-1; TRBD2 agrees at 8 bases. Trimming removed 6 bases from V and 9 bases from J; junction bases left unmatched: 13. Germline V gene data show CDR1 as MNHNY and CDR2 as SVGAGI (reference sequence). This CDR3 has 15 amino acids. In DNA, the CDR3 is TGTGCCAGCAGAAAAATCCCGGGACTAGAAATTGAGCAGTTCTTC. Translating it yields CASRKIPGLEIEQFF.

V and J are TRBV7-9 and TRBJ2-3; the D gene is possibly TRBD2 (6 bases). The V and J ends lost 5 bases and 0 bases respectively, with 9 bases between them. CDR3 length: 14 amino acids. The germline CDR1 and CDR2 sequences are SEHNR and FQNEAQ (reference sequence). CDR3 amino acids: CASSIGTSTDTQYF. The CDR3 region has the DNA TGTGCCAGCAGCATTGGGACTAGCACAGATACGCAGTATTTT. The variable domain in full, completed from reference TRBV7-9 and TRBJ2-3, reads DTGVSQNPRHKITKRGQNVTFRCDPISEHNRLYWYRQTLGQGPEFLTYFQNEAQLEKSRLLSDRFSAERPKGSFSTLEIQRTEQGDSAMYLCASSIGTSTDTQYFGPGTRLTVL.

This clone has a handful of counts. The CDR3 nucleotides are TGTGCCAGCAGCTTGGACTCAACCGGGACGCAGTATTTT. Protein: CASSLDSTGTQYF. The chain has TRBV5-6 and TRBJ2-3; D unresolved. V shed 0 bases and J shed 9 bases, with 11 bases lying between them. The CDR3 loop spans 13 amino acids. Germline CDR1 is SGHDT and CDR2 is YYEEEE.

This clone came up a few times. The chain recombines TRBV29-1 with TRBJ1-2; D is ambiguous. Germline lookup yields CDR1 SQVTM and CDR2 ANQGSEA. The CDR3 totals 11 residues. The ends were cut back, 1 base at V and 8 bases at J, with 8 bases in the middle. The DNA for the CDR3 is TGCAGCGTTGAAGCTGGTCGAGGCTACACCTTC. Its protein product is CSVEAGRGYTF.

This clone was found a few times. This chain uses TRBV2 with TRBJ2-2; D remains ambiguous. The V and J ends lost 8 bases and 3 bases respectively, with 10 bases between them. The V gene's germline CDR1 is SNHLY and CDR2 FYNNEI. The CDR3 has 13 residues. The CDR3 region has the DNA TGTGCCAGCGCGGTAGTCTACACCGGGGAGCTGTTTTTT. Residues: CASAVVYTGELFF.

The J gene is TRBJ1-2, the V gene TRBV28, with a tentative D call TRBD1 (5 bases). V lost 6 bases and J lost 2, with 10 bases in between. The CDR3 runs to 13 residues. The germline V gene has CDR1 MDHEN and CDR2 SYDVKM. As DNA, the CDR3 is TGTGCCAGCAGAACGACAGCAAACTATGGCTACACCTTC. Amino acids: CASRTTANYGYTF.